A single sample is the source of the 20 T cell receptor beta chains below, sequenced in a study of blood T cell repertoires in COVID-19. Data came from immunoSEQ multiplex PCR; TCRdb stores just in-frame clones and leaves some out. The table has about 70,000 clones, 70% to 90% seen once; the top ten hold about 17%. The sequencing sample was made of peripheral blood. The receptor source for this set is a man aged 40-49 years with COVID-19, enrolled during active disease.

This clone was seen once. J is TRBJ1-5 and V is TRBV15, with 9 bases matching TRBD1. The CDR3 is 15 amino acids. Germline V lookup: CDR1 LNHNV, CDR2 YYDKDF (reference sequence). The J segment lost 5 bases and the V segment lost 1 base, leaving 3 bases of the junction unmatched. The CDR3 is CATSRVGQGHQPQHF. As DNA, the CDR3 is TGTGCCACCAGCAGAGTGGGACAGGGTCATCAGCCCCAGCATTTT. Full variable domain (rest looked up from reference TRBV15 and TRBJ1-5): DAMVIQNPRYQVTQFGKPVTLSCSQTLNHNVMYWYQQKSSQAPKLLFHYYDKDFNNEADTPDNFQSRRPNTSFCFLDIRSPGLGDTAMYLCATSRVGQGHQPQHFGDGTRLSIL.

This clone was detected only once. The rearrangement links TRBV4-2 to TRBJ2-5, with 10 bases identical to TRBD2. V gave up 0 bases and J gave up 7 bases; unmatched junction bases: 14. CDR1 is LGHNA, CDR2 YNFKEQ, per germline. The CDR3 loop spans 18 amino acids. CDR3 region: CASSQDRDSGGTGGTQYF. The CDR3 coding sequence is TGTGCCAGCAGCCAAGATCGTGATAGCGGGGGGACGGGAGGGACCCAGTACTTC.

The genes are TRBV27 and TRBJ2-1; 9 nucleotides agree with TRBD2. CDR1 and CDR2 from the germline V gene are MNHEY and SMNVEV (reference sequence). After removal of 5 bases from V and 6 bases from J, the junction contained 14 bases not matched to a gene. The CDR3 covers 17 residues. DNA for the CDR3: TGTGCCAGCAGTACACCCCTCGCCTGGCGGGGGGGCAATGAGCAGTTCTTC. The encoded protein is CASSTPLAWRGGNEQFF.

The chain joins TRBV6-4 to TRBJ1-2; 7 nucleotides match TRBD1. The CDR3 covers 13 residues. CDR1 and CDR2 from the germline V gene are MRHNA and SNTAGT. V was pared by 6 bases and J by 7 bases, with 8 bases of the junction left unmatched. The CDR3 sequence is CASRTGSTAGYTF. In nucleotides, the CDR3 is TGTGCCAGCAGGACAGGGAGCACAGCTGGCTACACCTTC.

The V call is TRBV4-1, the J call TRBJ1-3; 8 nucleotides match TRBD1. This CDR3 has 17 residues. From germline, CDR1 is MGHRA and CDR2 YSYEKL. V lost 0 bases and J lost 3; bases outside the gene matches: 7. CDR3 residues: CASSQEPDREYGNTIYF. For the CDR3, the DNA is TGCGCCAGCAGCCAAGAGCCGGACAGGGAATATGGAAACACCATATATTTT.

There are a few counts of this clone. The J gene is TRBJ1-1, the V gene TRBV3-1 (or the pseudogene TRBV3-2); D possibly corresponds to TRBD1 (6 bases). CDR1 and CDR2 from the germline V gene are LGHDT and YNNKEL (reference sequence). Trimming cost V 1 base and J 1 base, with 10 bases left between them. The CDR3 runs to 15 residues. The CDR3 region is CASSQAEQGNTEAFF. CDR3 bases: TGTGCCAGCAGCCAAGCCGAACAGGGGAACACTGAAGCTTTCTTT.

The chain has TRBV5-1 and TRBJ1-2; D perhaps matches TRBD1 (6 bases). The length of the CDR3 is 15 residues. Trimming left V 0 bases short and J 1 base short, with 10 bases between. Germline values: CDR1 SGHRS, CDR2 YFSETQ. CDR3 DNA: TGCGCCAGCAGCTTGGTGGGGACAAGTAACTATGGCTACACCTTC. Its translation: CASSLVGTSNYGYTF.

The chain combines TRBV28 with TRBJ2-3; D ambiguous. Germline CDR1 is MDHEN and CDR2 is SYDVKM. Trimming stripped 7 bases from V and 4 bases from J, with 15 bases between. This CDR3 contains 14 residues. CDR3 DNA sequence: TGTGCCAGCACCCCCGGAGCTTGGGCAGATACGCAGTATTTT. This sequence encodes CASTPGAWADTQYF. Based on the CDR3 plus reference TRBV28 and TRBJ2-3, the full variable domain is DVKVTQSSRYLVKRTGEKVFLECVQDMDHENMFWYRQDPGLGLRLIYFSYDVKMKEKGDIPEGYSVSREKKERFSLILESASTNQTSMYLCASTPGAWADTQYFGPGTRLTVL.

This clone was observed a few times. The chain couples TRBV4-2 to TRBJ2-7; D possibly corresponds to TRBD2 (5 bases). Germline CDR1 and CDR2: LGHNA and YNFKEQ. Deletions cut 1 base from V and 0 bases from J, with 13 bases between. This CDR3 spans 16 amino acids. CDR3 amino acids: CASSQVHGESSYEQYF. The CDR3 DNA reads as TGTGCCAGCAGCCAAGTGCATGGGGAGAGCTCCTACGAGCAGTACTTC.

In DNA, the CDR3 is TGTGCCAGCAGCTTACGCGGGGGGGCGACGTACGAGCAGTACTTC. Translation gives CASSLRGGATYEQYF. The rearrangement links TRBV11-2 to TRBJ2-7; 9 bases line up with TRBD2. Trimming removed 2 bases from V and 4 bases from J; junction bases left unmatched: 6. CDR3 size: 15 residues. Germline values: CDR1 SGHAT, CDR2 FQNNGV. Drawing the rest from reference TRBV11-2 and TRBJ2-7, the complete variable domain is EAGVAQSPRYKIIEKRQSVAFWCNPISGHATLYWYQQILGQGPKLLIQFQNNGVVDDSQLPKDRFSAERLKGVDSTLKIQPAKLEDSAVYLCASSLRGGATYEQYFGPGTRLTVT.

V gene TRBV5-5 combines with J gene TRBJ2-3, with a possible D match to TRBD2 (5 bases). The CDR3 consists of 15 residues. In germline, CDR1 is SGHKS, CDR2 YYEKEE (reference sequence). V was pared by 2 bases and J by 1 base, with 11 bases between. The CDR3 DNA sequence: TGTGCCAGCAGCTTTGCCGGGGATCGCACAGATACGCAGTATTTT. It translates to CASSFAGDRTDTQYF.

The gene calls are TRBV30 and TRBJ1-1; D remains ambiguous. The CDR3 has 14 amino acids. The V end was cut by 5 bases, the J end by 4 bases, with 17 bases between. Germline CDR1 and CDR2: GTSNPN and SVGIG (reference sequence). CDR3 nucleotide sequence: TGTGCCTGGTCGTACCAGGAGGGCATCACTGAAGCTTTCTTT. As protein: CAWSYQEGITEAFF.

The chain employs TRBV28 and TRBJ2-5; the match to TRBD2 covers 9 bases. The V gene's germline CDR1 is MDHEN and CDR2 SYDVKM. V lost 6 bases and J lost 2; bases outside the gene matches: 10. The CDR3 is 16 amino acids. This CDR3 is CASSYPGLAGQETQYF. The CDR3 coding sequence is TGTGCCAGCAGCTACCCTGGCCTAGCGGGACAAGAGACCCAGTACTTC.

The genes are TRBV9 and TRBJ2-3, with D perhaps matching TRBD1 (5 bases). V lost 0 bases and J 3 bases, leaving 11 bases between the germline ends. Germline V gene data show CDR1 as SGDLS and CDR2 as YYNGEE. The CDR3 sequence is 15 residues long. The CDR3 coding sequence is TGTGCCAGCAGCGTAGGTTGGGGCGGTACAGATACGCAGTATTTT. Its protein is CASSVGWGGTDTQYF.

This chain joins TRBV5-1 and TRBJ1-1; 8 bases match TRBD1. J lost 6 bases, V lost 4 bases, and 8 bases had no gene match. Germline V lookup: CDR1 SGHRS, CDR2 YFSETQ. The CDR3 has 14 amino acids. The DNA of the CDR3 is TGCGCCAGCAGCCCGGCCCAGGGGGCTTCTGAAGCTTTCTTT. Translation: CASSPAQGASEAFF.

CDR3 residues: CASSRTGERGQPQHF. The CDR3 DNA follows: TGTGCCAGTAGTCGTACAGGGGAGCGAGGTCAGCCCCAGCATTTT. The rearrangement uses TRBV19 and TRBJ1-5; TRBD1 matches at 7 bases. The CDR3 extends over 15 amino acids. V was clipped by 5 bases and J by 6 bases; unmatched bases: 10. Germline assignment: CDR1 LNHDA and CDR2 SQIVND (reference sequence). Using reference TRBV19 and TRBJ1-5 for the parts outside the CDR3, the full variable domain is DGGITQSPKYLFRKEGQNVTLSCEQNLNHDAMYWYRQDPGQGLRLIYYSQIVNDFQKGDIAEGYSVSREKKESFPLTVTSAQKNPTAFYLCASSRTGERGQPQHFGDGTRLSIL.

The chain couples TRBV25-1 to TRBJ2-5; D might be TRBD1 (5 bases). In germline, CDR1 is MGHDK, CDR2 SYGVNS. CDR3 size: 16 residues. V dropped 4 bases and J dropped 1 base, with 16 bases sitting between them. CDR3 loop: CASSAPKTDFQETQYF. The CDR3 nucleotides read TGTGCCAGCAGTGCGCCTAAGACAGATTTCCAAGAGACCCAGTACTTC.

The gene calls are TRBV28 and TRBJ2-3; the D gene is possibly TRBD2 (5 bases). Germline CDR1 is MDHEN and CDR2 is SYDVKM. This CDR3 is 12 amino acids long. V gave up 7 bases and J gave up 5 bases, with 10 bases separating them. CDR3 region: CASTGVGDTQYF. The CDR3 DNA is TGTGCCAGCACCGGGGTAGGAGATACGCAGTATTTT.

The chain joins TRBV2 to TRBJ1-2, with 7 bases matching TRBD1. Per the germline V gene, CDR1 is SNHLY and CDR2 is FYNNEI. V was clipped by 4 bases and J by 4 bases; unmatched bases: 6. The length of the CDR3 is 14 residues. CDR3 DNA sequence: TGTGCCAGCAGTGCTGGGACAGAATTCTATGGCTACACCTTC. Protein product: CASSAGTEFYGYTF.

This chain joins TRBV19 and TRBJ1-2; 7 nucleotides agree with TRBD1. Germline V gene data show CDR1 as LNHDA and CDR2 as SQIVND (reference sequence). The CDR3 is 17 amino acids. V dropped 0 bases and J dropped 4; count of bases not matched to a gene: 11. The CDR3 spells CASSIDRYGTAVYGYTF. Here the CDR3 DNA reads TGTGCCAGTAGTATAGATCGTTATGGGACAGCAGTCTATGGCTACACCTTC.